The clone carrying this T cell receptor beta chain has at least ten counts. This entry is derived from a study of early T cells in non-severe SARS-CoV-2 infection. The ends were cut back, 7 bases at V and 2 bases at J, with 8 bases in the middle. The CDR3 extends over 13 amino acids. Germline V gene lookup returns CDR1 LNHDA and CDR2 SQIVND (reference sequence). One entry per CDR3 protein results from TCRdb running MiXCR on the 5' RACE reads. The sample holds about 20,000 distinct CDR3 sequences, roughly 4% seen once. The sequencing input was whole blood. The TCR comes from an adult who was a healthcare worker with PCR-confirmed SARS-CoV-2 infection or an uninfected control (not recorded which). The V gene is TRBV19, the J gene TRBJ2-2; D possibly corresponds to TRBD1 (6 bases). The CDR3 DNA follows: TGTGCCAGTAAGGGGGACAACACCGGGGAGCTGTTTTTT. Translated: CASKGDNTGELFF.